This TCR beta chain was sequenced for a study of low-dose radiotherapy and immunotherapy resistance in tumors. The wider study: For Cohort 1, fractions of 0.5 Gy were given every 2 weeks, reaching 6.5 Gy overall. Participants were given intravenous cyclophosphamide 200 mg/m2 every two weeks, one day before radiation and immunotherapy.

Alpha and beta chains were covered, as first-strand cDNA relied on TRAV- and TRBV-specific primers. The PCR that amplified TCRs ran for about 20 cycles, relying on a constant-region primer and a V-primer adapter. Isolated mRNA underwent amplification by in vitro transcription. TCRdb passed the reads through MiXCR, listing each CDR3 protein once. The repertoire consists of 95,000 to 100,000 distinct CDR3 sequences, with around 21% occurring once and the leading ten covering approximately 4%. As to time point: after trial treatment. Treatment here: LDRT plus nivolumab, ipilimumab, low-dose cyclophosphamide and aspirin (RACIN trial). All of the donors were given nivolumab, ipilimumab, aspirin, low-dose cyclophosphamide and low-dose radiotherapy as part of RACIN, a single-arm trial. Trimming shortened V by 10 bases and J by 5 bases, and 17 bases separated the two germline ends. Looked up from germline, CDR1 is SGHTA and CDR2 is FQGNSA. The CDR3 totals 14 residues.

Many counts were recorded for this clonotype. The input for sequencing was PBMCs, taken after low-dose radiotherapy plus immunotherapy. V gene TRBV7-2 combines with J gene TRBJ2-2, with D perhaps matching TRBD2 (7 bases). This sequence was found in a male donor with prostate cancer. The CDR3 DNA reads TGTGCCACTCCCCGCGGGGGCGAAACCGGGGAGCTGTTTTTT. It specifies CATPRGGETGELFF.